The 27 T cell receptor beta chains below were found in one sample sequenced in a study of T cells in Graves' hyperthyroidism and ophthalmopathy. The CDR3 regions of TCR beta were amplified from RNA transcripts. A set of HTBI primers served as the primers for a first-round RT-PCR of the TCR CDR3. TCRdb ran MiXCR on the multiplex PCR reads and lists one entry per CDR3 protein. The sample shows hundreds of thousands of distinct CDR3 sequences, 16% of them seen only once. Material for sequencing was blood. These receptors came from a woman between 18 and 29 years old with Graves' hyperthyroidism.

This clonotype was counted many times. The rearrangement links TRBV6-6 to TRBJ2-1, with D uncertain. The CDR3 has 14 amino acids. Trimming stripped 0 bases from V and 3 bases from J, with 6 bases between. The germline gives CDR1 MNHNY, CDR2 SVGAGI (reference sequence). This CDR3 reads CASSYSIRYNEQFF. The CDR3 region has the DNA TGTGCCAGCAGTTACTCGATACGCTACAATGAGCAGTTCTTC.

This clonotype was seen a handful of times. The genes are TRBV7-9 and TRBJ2-1; 7 bases map to TRBD2. The trim removed 2 bases at V and 7 bases at J, leaving 8 bases unmatched. The germline V gene encodes CDR1 SEHNR and CDR2 FQNEAQ (reference sequence). CDR3 size: 15 residues. The CDR3 nucleotides are TGTGCCAGCAGCTTAATCGCGGGAGTATGGAATGAGCAGTTCTTC. This sequence encodes CASSLIAGVWNEQFF.

This chain uses TRBV15 with TRBJ2-6; no reliable D call. The CDR3 runs to 15 residues. Germline V gene sequence: CDR1 LNHNV, CDR2 YYDKDF (reference sequence). The V end was cut by 3 bases, the J end by 0 bases, with 6 bases between. The chain's CDR3 is CATSSTSSGANVLTF. The CDR3 DNA sequence: TGTGCCACCAGCAGTACCTCCTCTGGGGCCAACGTCCTGACTTTC.

This chain links TRBV20-1 with TRBJ2-7; D call uncertain. This CDR3 is built from 12 residues. Per germline, CDR1 DFQATT and CDR2 SNEGSKA (reference sequence). Trimming pared 3 bases from V and 3 bases from J, leaving 9 bases between. The CDR3 loop reads CSASSNIYEQYF. The DNA of the CDR3 is TGCAGTGCTAGTTCCAATATCTACGAGCAGTACTTC.

The chain combines TRBV5-8 with TRBJ2-1; TRBD2 matches 9 bases. The CDR3 has 15 amino acids. Losses at the gene ends were 2 bases for V and 8 bases for J; bases not matched to a gene: 8. CDR1 and CDR2 (germline): SGHTS, YDEGEE. The CDR3 loop reads CASSFASGITYEQFF. The CDR3 coding sequence is TGTGCCAGCAGCTTCGCTAGCGGGATTACCTATGAGCAGTTCTTC.

This clonotype was detected ten times or more. CDR3 loop: CASSRTSETTDTQYF. As DNA, the CDR3 is TGTGCCAGCAGTCGGACTAGCGAGACGACAGATACGCAGTATTTT. The chain is built from TRBV12-3 or TRBV12-4 and TRBJ2-3; TRBD2 matches 9 bases. With V trimmed by 5 bases and J by 3 bases, 6 bases remained unmatched. There are 15 residues in the CDR3.

This clonotype has a count of ten or more. The V and J genes are TRBV7-3 and TRBJ2-1; D is unclear. V lost 4 bases and J 5 bases, leaving 9 bases between the germline ends. Germline V lookup: CDR1 SGHTA, CDR2 FQGTGA. This CDR3 contains 13 residues. Here the CDR3 reads CASSYDRDNEQFF. The CDR3 DNA reads as TGTGCCAGCAGCTATGATAGGGACAATGAGCAGTTCTTC.

The chain couples TRBV4-1 to TRBJ2-3; possibly TRBD2 for D (6 bases). There are 17 residues in the CDR3. Germline assignment: CDR1 MGHRA and CDR2 YSYEKL. V lost 4 bases, J lost 0 bases, and 17 bases lay in between. CDR3: CASSLTGTGGSTDTQYF. The CDR3 nucleotides are TGCGCCAGCAGCCTCACCGGGACTGGGGGTAGCACAGATACGCAGTATTTT.

This clonotype appeared many times. This sequence joins TRBV2 and TRBJ2-3; D not resolved. In germline, CDR1 is SNHLY, CDR2 FYNNEI. The CDR3 loop spans 18 amino acids. Trimming stripped 6 bases from V and 1 base from J, with 23 bases between. Here the CDR3 DNA reads TGTGCCAGCAGGCCATTAAAACTAACACTAACGCGCACAGATACGCAGTATTTT. Translated, it gives CASRPLKLTLTRTDTQYF.

This clonotype was seen only a few times. The chain links TRBV2 to TRBJ1-6; perhaps TRBD1 as D (6 bases). Deletions cut 6 bases from V and 7 bases from J, with 16 bases between. Germline V gene data show CDR1 as SNHLY and CDR2 as FYNNEI. This CDR3 is built from 15 residues. CDR3 protein: CASRDTQGANSPLHF. CDR3 sequence (DNA): TGTGCCAGCAGGGATACACAGGGTGCGAATTCACCCCTCCACTTT.

Many counts were recorded for this clonotype. The rearrangement uses TRBV30 and TRBJ2-1; tentatively, D is TRBD1 (6 bases). The CDR3 totals 12 residues. The germline V gene encodes CDR1 GTSNPN and CDR2 SVGIG (reference sequence). With 1 base removed from V and 6 bases from J, the gap between germline ends came to 7 bases. The CDR3 DNA follows: TGTGCCTGGAGTGACAGGGCCAATGAGCAGTTCTTC. Amino acid sequence: CAWSDRANEQFF.

As to this clonotype: A clone one base away is much larger, so this may be a read error. The chain has TRBV27 and TRBJ2-5; 8 bases are a match to TRBD2. This CDR3 contains 15 residues. Per germline, CDR1 MNHEY and CDR2 SMNVEV (reference sequence). The V and J ends lost 3 bases and 9 bases, in that order; junction bases with no gene match: 12. The CDR3 region has the DNA TGTGCCAGCAGTTTTTGGGCGGGGGGACGTGAGGCCCAGTACTTC. This gives the protein CASSFWAGGREAQYF.

This clonotype appeared many times. This chain links TRBV20-1 with TRBJ1-2, with 8 nucleotides matching TRBD1. V trimming: 6 bases; J trimming: 2 bases; junction bases outside the gene matches: 8. Germline lookup yields CDR1 DFQATT and CDR2 SNEGSKA (reference sequence). The CDR3 is 14 residues long. Here the CDR3 DNA reads TGCAGTGCAATGGACAGGGTGTTGAACTATGGCTACACCTTC. Its protein is CSAMDRVLNYGYTF.

This clonotype turned up a few times. The CDR3 region has the DNA TGTGCCAGCAGTCCGTGGGGAGCGGGAGGACCCGGGGAGCTGTTTTTT. This sequence encodes CASSPWGAGGPGELFF. J is TRBJ2-2 and V is TRBV27; 9 positions match TRBD2. Germline V gene sequence: CDR1 MNHEY, CDR2 SMNVEV (reference sequence). V lost 5 bases to trimming and J lost 6 bases; unmatched junction nucleotides: 10. The CDR3 totals 16 residues.

This clonotype has a handful of counts. The rearrangement links TRBV14 to TRBJ2-3; unclear D gene. Germline V gene lookup returns CDR1 SGHDN and CDR2 FVKESK. Trimming removed 2 bases at V and 1 base at J, with 13 bases between. CDR3 length: 16 amino acids. As DNA, the CDR3 is TGTGCCAGCAGCCAAAATCTAGGCATGGGCACAGATACGCAGTATTTT. This codes for CASSQNLGMGTDTQYF. Supplemented by reference TRBV14 and TRBJ2-3, the full variable domain reads EAGVTQFPSHSVIEKGQTVTLRCDPISGHDNLYWYRRVMGKEIKFLLHFVKESKQDESGMPNNRFLAERTGGTYSTLKVQPAELEDSGVYFCASSQNLGMGTDTQYFGPGTRLTVL.

This clonotype has ten or more counts. The chain recombines TRBV3-1 with TRBJ2-3, with 11 bases matching TRBD2. This CDR3 region has 18 residues. The germline V gene has CDR1 LGHDT and CDR2 YNNKEL (reference sequence). Trimming at V came to 4 bases and at J to 3 bases, leaving 12 bases not matched to a gene. The CDR3 loop reads CASSRLHTLAGGTDTQYF. CDR3 sequence (DNA): TGTGCCAGCAGCCGCCTCCACACCCTAGCGGGAGGTACAGATACGCAGTATTTT.

This chain connects TRBV5-1 to TRBJ2-3, with 8 bases that match TRBD1. Germline CDR1 SGHRS, CDR2 YFSETQ. CDR3 size: 16 residues. The V and J ends lost 3 bases and 4 bases, in that order; junction bases with no gene match: 10. The CDR3 DNA is TGCGCCAGCAGCTCCGCCTGGACAGGGCGCCCAGATACGCAGTATTTT. As protein: CASSSAWTGRPDTQYF. Looking up the rest from reference TRBV5-1 and TRBJ2-3 gives the full variable domain: KAGVTQTPRYLIKTRGQQVTLSCSPISGHRSVSWYQQTPGQGLQFLFEYFSETQRNKGNFPGRFSGRQFSNSRSEMNVSTLELGDSALYLCASSSAWTGRPDTQYFGPGTRLTVL.

This clonotype was observed a few times. V is TRBV12-3 or TRBV12-4 and J is TRBJ2-1; 7 nucleotides line up with TRBD1. This CDR3 spans 14 amino acids. V gave up 10 bases and J gave up 3 bases; unmatched junction bases: 9. The CDR3 region is CAIKGTEVYNEQFF. The CDR3 nucleotides read TGTGCCATCAAGGGGACAGAAGTCTACAATGAGCAGTTCTTC.

This chain uses TRBV19 with TRBJ2-3; 9 nucleotides align to TRBD2. The CDR3 is made up of 14 amino acids. The junction had 4 bases not matched to a gene; V was cut back by 8 bases and J by 1 base. Germline values: CDR1 LNHDA, CDR2 SQIVND (reference sequence). The DNA of the CDR3 is TGTGCCAGTTGTTGGACTAGCGGCACAGATACGCAGTATTTT. As protein: CASCWTSGTDTQYF.

In regard to this clonotype: This sequence may be a read error, since a much larger clone differs from it by one base. The chain recombines TRBV12-3 or TRBV12-4 with TRBJ2-7, with 11 bases fitting TRBD2. CDR3 length: 15 residues. V trimming: 4 bases; J trimming: 5 bases; junction bases outside the gene matches: 7. This CDR3 reads CASSSPGLAADEQYF. The CDR3 DNA reads TGTGCCAGCAGTTCGCCGGGACTAGCGGCCGACGAGCAGTACTTC.

The chain has TRBV4-1 and TRBJ2-2; D is uncertain. The CDR3 extends over 16 amino acids. Germline V gene lookup returns CDR1 MGHRA and CDR2 YSYEKL. Trimming shortened V by 1 base and J by 0 bases, and 9 bases separated the two germline ends. CDR3 in amino acids: CASSQAPVSNTGELFF. The CDR3 DNA follows: TGCGCCAGCAGCCAAGCACCCGTTTCGAACACCGGGGAGCTGTTTTTT.

The V call is TRBV18, the J call TRBJ2-5; no firm D call. The length of the CDR3 is 14 residues. Trimming left V 2 bases short and J 2 bases short, with 9 bases between. Germline V gene sequence: CDR1 KGHSH, CDR2 LQKENI. The CDR3 protein is CASSPVESQETQYF. CDR3 sequence (DNA): TGTGCCAGCTCACCAGTGGAAAGTCAAGAGACCCAGTACTTC. The full variable domain, completed using reference TRBV18 and TRBJ2-5, is NAGVMQNPRHLVRRRGQEARLRCSPMKGHSHVYWYRQLPEEGLKFMVYLQKENIIDESGMPKERFSAEFPKEGPSILRIQQVVRGDSAAYFCASSPVESQETQYFGPGTRLLVL.

The chain uses TRBV24-1 and TRBJ2-1; 9 bases agree with TRBD1. The CDR3 is 15 residues long. CDR1 and CDR2 from the germline V gene are KGHDR and SFDVKD. J was trimmed by 6 bases and V by 4 bases; bases with no gene match: 6. The CDR3 loop is CATSDTGTGSNEQFF. The CDR3 DNA follows: TGTGCCACCAGTGACACCGGGACAGGGTCCAATGAGCAGTTCTTC.

This clonotype was detected once. Being one base from a much bigger clone, this may be a read error. The chain recombines TRBV2 with TRBJ2-7, with D possibly being TRBD1 (5 bases). CDR1 is SNHLY, CDR2 FYNNEI, per germline. The CDR3 has 12 amino acids. Trimming cost V 4 bases and J 6 bases, with 10 bases left between them. CDR3 loop: CASSARACEQYF. The CDR3 DNA reads TGTGCCAGCAGTGCCAGGGCCTGCGAGCAGTACTTC.

This clonotype occurred many times. This chain connects TRBV28 to TRBJ2-7, with TRBD2 matching over 9 bases. The CDR3 extends over 15 amino acids. Germline V CDR1 and CDR2: MDHEN, SYDVKM. V lost 10 bases, J lost 5 bases, and 15 bases stayed unmatched. This CDR3 reads CATISRRREGHEQYF. The CDR3 DNA reads TGTGCCACCATATCTCGGCGGCGGGAGGGCCACGAGCAGTACTTC. Full variable domain (rest looked up from reference TRBV28 and TRBJ2-7): DVKVTQSSRYLVKRTGEKVFLECVQDMDHENMFWYRQDPGLGLRLIYFSYDVKMKEKGDIPEGYSVSREKKERFSLILESASTNQTSMYLCATISRRREGHEQYFGPGTRLTVT.

In this sample, this clonotype turned up many times. The rearrangement uses TRBV7-2 and TRBJ2-3, with 9 bases fitting TRBD2. The CDR3 consists of 16 residues. After removal of 1 base from V and 3 bases from J, the junction contained 5 bases not matched to a gene. Germline V CDR1 and CDR2: SGHTA, FQGNSA. CDR3 nucleotide sequence: TGTGCCAGCAGCTTAGGCAGACTAGCGGTAACAGATACGCAGTATTTT. Protein: CASSLGRLAVTDTQYF.

This clonotype has ten or more counts. The chain has TRBV11-3 and TRBJ2-7, with 7 positions matching TRBD1. With V trimmed by 5 bases and J by 3 bases, 10 bases remained unmatched. The CDR3 contains 15 residues. Looked up from germline, CDR1 is SGHNT and CDR2 is YENEEA. The CDR3 region is CASSPLGTENYEQYF. CDR3 nucleotides: TGTGCCAGCAGCCCACTCGGGACAGAGAACTACGAGCAGTACTTC.